This entry is about one T cell receptor (beta chain). The clone's antigen remains unknown. Base-call qualities are not available, and no considerably larger clone is one nucleotide away. This sample stems from a study of regulatory and conventional T cells in RAG deficiency (dated by TCRdb to about 2017). The study in broad terms: The study used high-throughput TCR beta sequencing to compare repertoire diversity and composition of Treg, conventional CD4+ and CD8+ T cells between RAG-deficient patients and healthy controls. The paper as a whole reports these results and caveats: Rather than being bona fide Treg cells, the sorted CD25-high CD127-low cells in Omenn syndrome patients may represent peripherally activated cells. Some T-cell subset analyses were not performed for some subjects. Unique TCR beta sequences from Treg cells were 95 to 100-fold fewer in Omenn syndrome and CID/AS patients than controls, versus roughly 10-fold for other subsets. RAG-deficient patients showed markedly lower Shannon entropy and higher Simpson indices than control T-cell subpopulations. All patient T-cell subsets had shorter CDR3 lengths; Omenn syndrome patients showed >85% Treg-Tconv repertoire overlap at nucleotide and amino acid level.

The library was made by the immunoSEQ multiplex PCR assay. Genomic DNA from the sorted T-cell subsets was used to amplify and sequence rearranged TCR beta chain products. The study's own analysis went as follows. Repertoire diversity of productive TCR beta rearrangements was quantified using Shannon entropy and Simpson indices. Clonal expansion was assessed by the summed frequency of the 100 most abundant productive TCR beta clonotypes among total reads. The TRB repertoires were evaluated with a self-reactivity index based on amino acid usage at CDR3beta positions 6 and 7. Two-way ANOVA was used for repertoire analyses, and Student t or Mann-Whitney tests were used for flow cytometric analyses. Not all clones reach the TCRdb copy of this immuneACCESS table, which keeps in-frame sequences only. Checked studies attribute under half of the gap to unresolved V genes and leave the rest unexplained. That table gives V, J and clone size, and the DNA gave D and trimming. The sample data list about 9,400 clones, and approximately 88% of these were observed just once. The top ten clones comprise over 1% of the sample.

Trimming removed 3 bases from V and 6 bases from J, leaving 3 bases between the germline ends. CDR1 DFQATT and CDR2 SNEGSKA were looked up in the germline V gene (reference sequence). The CDR3 sequence holds 10 residues, the cysteine and phenylalanine included. Only the CDR3 DNA stays, 30 bases, in frame from base 1. Before genomic DNA extraction, regulatory T cells were purified from blood as CD4+CD25-high CD127-low cells. Several healthy control donors were used as the comparison group for repertoire analyses. The same sample was also studied in work on regulatory T cells. As that second study puts it: The multiplex PCR used 52 forward TRBV primers and 13 reverse TRBJ primers, with assay-based and computational corrections for amplification bias. Repertoires from patients had restricted unique TRB V-J pairs and skewed V and J gene usage, with the strongest effect in regulatory T cells. Between CD3G-deficient patients and healthy controls, the study compared T-cell receptor beta repertoires in sorted regulatory T cells, conventional CD4+ T cells and CD8+ T cells. Ficoll density separation was used to isolate peripheral blood mononuclear cells. Rearranged TRB loci were amplified from genomic DNA by multiplex PCR within the immunoSEQ assay. Sequencing of the TRB amplicons was done on an Illumina HiSeq platform. Raw sequences were error-filtered and aligned to reference gene sequences by custom algorithms and were subsequently analyzed with the immunoSEQ online tools. Frequencies of productive and nonproductive TRB rearrangements were assessed among unique sequences as well as among total sequences. Group comparisons used t tests, Mann-Whitney tests or two-way ANOVA run in Prism software.

Sequencing used Tregs sorted from blood. The V and J genes are TRBV20-1 and TRBJ2-1, with the identity of the D gene unclear. The TCR sequence derives from a human donor in good health. The CDR3 reads CSASANEQFF. The base sequence is TGCAGTGCTAGCGCCAATGAGCAGTTCTTC.